This T cell receptor (beta chain) was sequenced during a study of T cells in Graves' hyperthyroidism and ophthalmopathy. Looking at the study overall: Peripheral blood was drawn at first diagnosis, prior to all treatment. Findings and limits, study-wide: Among thyroid clonotypes expanded above 0.001, most also appeared in blood.

Germline-derived CDR1 and CDR2 are SQVTM and ANQGSEA. This CDR3 has 14 amino acids. Deletions cut 2 bases from V and 2 bases from J, with 12 bases between. This clonotype was seen repeatedly, ten times or more. Its cognate antigen is unknown. RNA transcripts served as the template for amplifying TCR beta CDR3 regions. TCR CDR3 regions were first amplified by RT-PCR with HTBI primers. In TCRdb, the multiplex PCR reads were re-called with MiXCR into one record per CDR3 protein. The repertoire has around 540,000 distinct CDR3 sequences, around 16% of them found once; the top ten carry approximately 30%. The sequence was collected from a woman aged 25 to 45 with Graves' ophthalmopathy. The rearrangement links TRBV29-1 to TRBJ2-5; D uncertain. Sequencing input: blood. In DNA, the CDR3 is TGCAGCGTTGAATGGGCAGACGAACAAGAGACCCAGTACTTC. Its protein product is CSVEWADEQETQYF.